These 30 T cell receptor beta chains share one sample of origin, sequenced in a study of T cell responses to AZD1222 COVID-19 vaccine. Sequencing used immunoSEQ multiplex PCR; TCRdb keeps in-frame clones, though not all of them. This table holds around 130,000 clones, roughly 91% found once. Sequencing was performed on peripheral blood, taken 28 days after the second AZD1222 dose. The origin of the receptors is an adult who received the AZD1222 COVID-19 vaccine.

This clone is a singleton in its sample. V is TRBV6-2 or TRBV6-3 and J is TRBJ2-3, with D possibly TRBD2 on 5 matching bases. The germline gives CDR1 MNHEY, CDR2 SVGEGT. The CDR3 is 17 amino acids. V lost 6 bases and J 1 base, leaving 20 bases between the germline ends. CDR3 in DNA: TGTGCCAGCAGCCCGCCAGGAGGCGGGTTTCGCACAGATACGCAGTATTTT. Its protein product is CASSPPGGGFRTDTQYF.

This clone was observed once. V gene TRBV6-1 combines with J gene TRBJ1-2; TRBD1 might be the D (6 bases). The CDR3 length is 17 residues. CDR1 is MNHNS and CDR2 is SASEGT in the germline V gene. Trimming removed 3 bases at V and 4 bases at J, with 21 bases between. The CDR3 is CASSDGHTGRGAYGYTF. DNA for the CDR3: TGTGCCAGCAGTGACGGACATACAGGGAGAGGGGCCTATGGCTACACCTTC.

The rearrangement joins TRBV6-6 to TRBJ2-1; no clear D gene. Germline V gives CDR1 MNHNY, CDR2 SVGAGI (reference sequence). V lost 5 bases, J lost 1 base, and 18 bases lay in between. The CDR3 length is 17 residues. CDR3 DNA: TGTGCCAGCAGTCCTCAAAGTAAGGTGGGATCCTACAATGAGCAGTTCTTC. Its protein is CASSPQSKVGSYNEQFF.

The J gene is TRBJ1-5, the V gene TRBV3-1 (or the pseudogene TRBV3-2), with D tentatively TRBD1 (5 bases). The CDR3 consists of 15 residues. CDR1 is LGHDT and CDR2 is YNNKEL in the germline V gene (reference sequence). The ends were cut back, 1 base at V and 1 base at J, with 8 bases in the middle. The CDR3 bases are TGTGCCAGCAGCCAAGGGGGGACCAGCAATCAGCCCCAGCATTTT. Translating it yields CASSQGGTSNQPQHF.

This rearrangement joins TRBV14 to TRBJ1-2; D uncertain. The CDR3 has 14 residues. Germline lookup yields CDR1 SGHDN and CDR2 FVKESK. V was cut by 0 bases and J by 7 bases, with 12 bases left in between. The DNA for the CDR3 is TGTGCCAGCAGCCAAGAGAACGGTTTTGGTGGCTACACCTTC. This sequence encodes CASSQENGFGGYTF.

The CDR3 DNA reads TGTGCCAGCAGTCGGGCAGGGGGTTCCTACGAGCAGTACTTC. This gives the protein CASSRAGGSYEQYF. The rearrangement links TRBV6-1 to TRBJ2-7, with 7 bases fitting TRBD1. V trimming: 5 bases; J trimming: 1 base; junction bases outside the gene matches: 5. CDR1 and CDR2 from the germline V gene are MNHNS and SASEGT. The CDR3 consists of 14 residues.

V gene TRBV19 combines with J gene TRBJ2-7; possibly TRBD2 for D (6 bases). V was shortened by 6 bases and J by 9 bases, with 21 bases between the two germline ends. The CDR3 spans 14 residues. The germline gives CDR1 LNHDA, CDR2 SQIVND (reference sequence). Here the CDR3 DNA reads TGTGCCAGTAGCCAATCCGGGACTTGGGTTAGGCAGTACTTC. Translation gives CASSQSGTWVRQYF.

The rearrangement joins TRBV5-4 to TRBJ1-4, with 7 bases fitting TRBD1. Looked up from germline, CDR1 is SGHNT and CDR2 is YYREEE (reference sequence). V shed 0 bases, J shed 8 bases, and the junction held 4 bases outside the gene matches. The CDR3 is made up of 14 amino acids. CDR3 in DNA: TGTGCCAGCAGCTTGGGACAGGGTTACGAAAAACTGTTTTTT. Its protein product is CASSLGQGYEKLFF.

V is TRBV7-3 and J is TRBJ2-1; D may be TRBD1 or TRBD2 (6 bases each). There are 15 residues in the CDR3. With 4 bases removed from V and 6 bases from J, the gap between germline ends came to 16 bases. Germline loops: CDR1 SGHTA, CDR2 FQGTGA. The chain's CDR3 is CASSSGQSGANEQFF. The CDR3 DNA sequence: TGTGCCAGCAGCTCCGGACAGTCGGGGGCCAATGAGCAGTTCTTC. The whole variable domain, filled in from reference TRBV7-3 and TRBJ2-1, reads GAGVSQTPSNKVTEKGKYVELRCDPISGHTALYWYRQSLGQGPEFLIYFQGTGAADDSGLPNDRFFAVRPEGSVSTLKIQRTERGDSAVYLCASSSGQSGANEQFFGPGTRLTVL.

J is TRBJ2-1 and V is TRBV30; D remains unclear. Germline CDR1 is GTSNPN and CDR2 is SVGIG (reference sequence). V was cut by 2 bases and J by 8 bases, with 19 bases left in between. The CDR3 is 15 amino acids. The CDR3 sequence is CAWSRAVGSADEQFF. For the CDR3, the DNA is TGTGCCTGGAGTAGGGCGGTGGGATCGGCCGATGAGCAGTTCTTC. The full variable domain, its missing parts supplied by reference TRBV30 and TRBJ2-1, is SQTIHQWPATLVQPVGSPLSLECTVEGTSNPNLYWYRQAAGRGLQLLFYSVGIGQISSEVPQNLSASRPQDRQFILSSKKLLLSDSGFYLCAWSRAVGSADEQFFGPGTRLTVL.

CDR3 residues: CASSQIRGGPLHF. CDR3 coding DNA: TGTGCCAGCAGCCAAATTCGGGGGGGACCCCTCCACTTT. The rearrangement links TRBV7-3 to TRBJ1-6; perhaps TRBD1 as D (5 bases). The CDR3 is 13 amino acids. In germline, CDR1 is SGHTA, CDR2 FQGTGA. V lost 5 bases to trimming and J lost 12 bases, with 14 bases between them.

This sequence joins TRBV27 and TRBJ1-5; D is perhaps TRBD1 (5 bases). CDR3 length equals 16 residues. Trimming stripped 4 bases from V and 0 bases from J, with 13 bases between. The germline gives CDR1 MNHEY, CDR2 SMNVEV (reference sequence). This CDR3 reads CASSSIGAYSNQPQHF. For the CDR3, the DNA is TGTGCCAGCAGTTCCATTGGGGCATATAGCAATCAGCCCCAGCATTTT.

This clone was observed a single time. The chain carries TRBV2 and TRBJ2-2; possibly TRBD2 for D (6 bases). V shed 3 bases and J shed 0 bases, with 14 bases lying between them. Germline V gene lookup returns CDR1 SNHLY and CDR2 FYNNEI. This CDR3 is built from 17 residues. CDR3 protein: CASSDPPAGPNTGELFF. Written as DNA, the CDR3 is TGTGCCAGCAGTGACCCCCCAGCGGGTCCGAACACCGGGGAGCTGTTTTTT.

The chain carries TRBV7-2 and TRBJ2-4, with D uncertain. Trimming took off 5 bases at V and 1 base at J, with 15 bases between the two ends. The CDR3 sequence is 16 residues long. In germline, CDR1 is SGHTA, CDR2 FQGNSA. CDR3 amino acids: CASSPLAVYAKNIQYF. DNA for the CDR3: TGTGCCAGCAGCCCCCTTGCGGTTTACGCCAAAAACATTCAGTACTTC.

This chain links TRBV28 with TRBJ2-1, with D uncertain. In germline, CDR1 is MDHEN, CDR2 SYDVKM. Trimming removed 11 bases at V and 9 bases at J, with 14 bases between. This CDR3 comprises 11 residues. The DNA for the CDR3 is TGTGCCGCGGCGCTCACATCTGAGCAGTTCTTC. The encoded protein is CAAALTSEQFF. The variable domain in full, completed from reference TRBV28 and TRBJ2-1, reads DVKVTQSSRYLVKRTGEKVFLECVQDMDHENMFWYRQDPGLGLRLIYFSYDVKMKEKGDIPEGYSVSREKKERFSLILESASTNQTSMYLCAAALTSEQFFGPGTRLTVL.

The chain combines TRBV10-2 with TRBJ1-1, with 11 positions matching TRBD1. The CDR3 loop spans 14 amino acids. Germline V CDR1 and CDR2: WSHSY, SAAADI. V was pared by 4 bases and J by 5 bases, with 3 bases of the junction left unmatched. The CDR3 sequence: CASSGGTGGTEAFF. For the CDR3, the DNA is TGCGCCAGCAGTGGAGGGACAGGGGGGACTGAAGCTTTCTTT.

This rearrangement joins TRBV28 to TRBJ2-7, with D perhaps given as TRBD1 or TRBD2 (5 bases each). V lost 7 bases, J lost 3 bases, and 19 bases lay in between. Germline V gene data show CDR1 as MDHEN and CDR2 as SYDVKM. This CDR3 is 15 amino acids long. The CDR3, as DNA: TGTGCCAGCACCCCGAGGGGAGTACCGATCTACGAGCAGTACTTC. It specifies CASTPRGVPIYEQYF.

This clone was counted between two and nine times. The rearrangement links TRBV30 to TRBJ1-6; D is uncertain. V lost 3 bases and J 0 bases, leaving 12 bases between the germline ends. Germline V gives CDR1 GTSNPN, CDR2 SVGIG (reference sequence). The CDR3 spans 16 residues. The CDR3 sequence: CAWRGSPSSYNSPLHF. Written as DNA, the CDR3 is TGTGCCTGGAGGGGGAGTCCGAGCTCCTATAATTCACCCCTCCACTTT.

CDR3 loop: CASSPQGNTGELFF. In nucleotides, the CDR3 is TGTGCCAGCAGCCCTCAGGGGAACACCGGGGAGCTGTTTTTT. The chain has TRBV11-3 and TRBJ2-2; a possible D gene is TRBD1 (5 bases). CDR1 and CDR2 (germline): SGHNT, YENEEA. This CDR3 is built from 14 residues. The V and J ends lost 5 bases and 1 base respectively, with 8 bases between them.

The chain recombines TRBV30 with TRBJ1-5; D ambiguous. V lost 2 bases, J lost 4 bases, and 12 bases lay in between. CDR3 length: 14 residues. Germline V gene data show CDR1 as GTSNPN and CDR2 as SVGIG (reference sequence). CDR3 protein: CAWSFGVKNQPQHF. In DNA form, the CDR3 reads TGTGCCTGGAGTTTCGGGGTCAAAAATCAGCCCCAGCATTTT.

The chain links TRBV2 to TRBJ1-2; weak D call: TRBD1 (6 bases). CDR1 is SNHLY, CDR2 FYNNEI, per germline. The CDR3 consists of 13 residues. Trimming stripped 3 bases from V and 5 bases from J, with 10 bases between. The CDR3 bases are TGTGCCAGCAGTGACCCCACAGGGTATGGCTACACCTTC. Residues: CASSDPTGYGYTF.

V is TRBV19 and J is TRBJ1-2, with 9 nucleotides matching TRBD1. The germline V gene has CDR1 LNHDA and CDR2 SQIVND (reference sequence). The V segment lost 5 bases and the J segment 1 base; nucleotides outside the gene matches: 2. The CDR3 has 14 residues. The CDR3 here is CASSAGQGNYGYTF. The CDR3 DNA reads as TGTGCCAGTAGTGCGGGACAGGGTAACTATGGCTACACCTTC.

The gene calls are TRBV6-5 and TRBJ1-2; D is possibly TRBD1 (5 bases). V shed 6 bases and J shed 1 base, with 15 bases lying between them. CDR3 length equals 15 residues. CDR1 and CDR2 (germline): MNHEY, SVGAGI. The CDR3 DNA reads as TGTGCCAGCAGCAATCTAGGGGCGGATAACTATGGCTACACCTTC. Amino acids: CASSNLGADNYGYTF.

The chain combines TRBV4-1 with TRBJ1-2, with TRBD1 identical over 8 bases. Per germline, CDR1 MGHRA and CDR2 YSYEKL. CDR3 length equals 15 residues. J was trimmed by 7 bases and V by 2 bases; bases with no gene match: 9. The CDR3 DNA reads as TGCGCCAGCAGCCAACCAACAGGGGGTAATTCTGGCTACACCTTC. Encoded protein: CASSQPTGGNSGYTF.

The chain recombines TRBV2 with TRBJ1-4; 7 bases align to TRBD1. The germline V gene encodes CDR1 SNHLY and CDR2 FYNNEI. CDR3 length: 14 residues. V lost 6 bases to trimming and J lost 2 bases; unmatched junction nucleotides: 3. This chain's CDR3 is CASRLQGTNEKLFF. DNA of the CDR3: TGTGCCAGCAGACTACAGGGGACTAATGAAAAACTGTTTTTT.

The rearrangement uses TRBV28 and TRBJ2-6; D is ambiguous. This CDR3 spans 13 amino acids. V lost 3 bases, J lost 4 bases, and 4 bases lay in between. Looked up from germline, CDR1 is MDHEN and CDR2 is SYDVKM. Here the CDR3 DNA reads TGTGCCAGCAGTTTTTCCGGGGCCAACGTCCTGACTTTC. Translation: CASSFSGANVLTF.

Here the CDR3 reads CASSLDGVRQYF. CDR3 bases: TGTGCCAGCAGCTTGGACGGGGTTCGGCAGTACTTC. The V call is TRBV5-4, the J call TRBJ2-7, with D perhaps TRBD2 (5 bases). The CDR3 loop spans 12 amino acids. Trimming cost V 0 bases and J 9 bases, with 10 bases left between them. The germline V gene encodes CDR1 SGHNT and CDR2 YYREEE (reference sequence). The full variable domain, its missing parts supplied by reference TRBV5-4 and TRBJ2-7, is ETGVTQSPTHLIKTRGQQVTLRCSSQSGHNTVSWYQQALGQGPQFIFQYYREEENGRGNFPPRFSGLQFPNYSSELNVNALELDDSALYLCASSLDGVRQYFGPGTRLTVT.

This chain uses TRBV3-1 (or the pseudogene TRBV3-2) with TRBJ1-1, with TRBD1 matching over 7 bases. Germline V CDR1 and CDR2: LGHDT, YNNKEL (reference sequence). The CDR3 has 16 residues. Trimming removed 4 bases from V and 4 bases from J; junction bases left unmatched: 12. In nucleotides, the CDR3 is TGTGCCAGCAGCCGGTTGACAGGGACCAGGGGCACTGAAGCTTTCTTT. Residues: CASSRLTGTRGTEAFF.

V usage is TRBV7-9 and J usage is TRBJ2-1; 12 bases align to TRBD2. Germline values: CDR1 SEHNR, CDR2 FQNEAQ (reference sequence). This CDR3 is built from 16 residues. Germline trimming cut 2 bases from V and 7 bases from J; bases unmatched to any gene: 6. CDR3 nucleotides: TGTGCCAGCAGCTTAAGAACTAGCGGGAGGATTAATGAGCAGTTCTTC. This sequence encodes CASSLRTSGRINEQFF.

The rearrangement joins TRBV3-1 (or the pseudogene TRBV3-2) to TRBJ2-2, with TRBD2 identical over 11 bases. CDR3 length equals 18 residues. With V trimmed by 1 base and J by 2 bases, 6 bases remained unmatched. Germline CDR1 LGHDT, CDR2 YNNKEL (reference sequence). The CDR3 is CASSQAIAGGPNTGELFF. The CDR3 DNA follows: TGTGCCAGCAGCCAAGCTATAGCGGGAGGGCCCAACACCGGGGAGCTGTTTTTT.